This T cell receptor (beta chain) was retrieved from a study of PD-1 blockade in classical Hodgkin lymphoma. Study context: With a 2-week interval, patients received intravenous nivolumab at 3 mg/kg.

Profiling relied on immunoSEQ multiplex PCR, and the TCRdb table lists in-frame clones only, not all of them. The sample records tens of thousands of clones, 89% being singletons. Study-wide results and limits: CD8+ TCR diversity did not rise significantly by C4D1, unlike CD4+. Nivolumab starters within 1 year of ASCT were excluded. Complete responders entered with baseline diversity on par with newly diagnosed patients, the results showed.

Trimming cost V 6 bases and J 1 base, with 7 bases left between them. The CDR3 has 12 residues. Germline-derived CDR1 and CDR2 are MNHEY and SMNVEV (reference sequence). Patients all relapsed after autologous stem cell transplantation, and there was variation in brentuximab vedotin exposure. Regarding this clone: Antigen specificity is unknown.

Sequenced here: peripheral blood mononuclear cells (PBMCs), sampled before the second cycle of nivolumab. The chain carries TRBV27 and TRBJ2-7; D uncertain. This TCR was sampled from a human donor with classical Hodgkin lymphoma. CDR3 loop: CASRYRSYEQYF. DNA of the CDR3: TGTGCCAGCAGGTACCGGTCCTACGAGCAGTACTTC.